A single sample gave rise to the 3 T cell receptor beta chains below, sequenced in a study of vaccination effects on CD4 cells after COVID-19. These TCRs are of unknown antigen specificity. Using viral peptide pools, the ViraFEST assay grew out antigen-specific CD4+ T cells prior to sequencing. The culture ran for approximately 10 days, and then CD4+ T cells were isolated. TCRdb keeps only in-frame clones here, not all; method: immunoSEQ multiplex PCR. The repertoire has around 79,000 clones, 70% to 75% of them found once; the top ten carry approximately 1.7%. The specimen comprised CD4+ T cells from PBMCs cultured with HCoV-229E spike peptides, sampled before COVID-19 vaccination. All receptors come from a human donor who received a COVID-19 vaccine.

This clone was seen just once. The CDR3 sequence: CASSLAQAAQETQYF. The CDR3, as DNA: TGTGCCAGCAGCTTAGCGCAGGCAGCCCAAGAGACCCAGTACTTC. The chain links TRBV7-2 to TRBJ2-5; D gene ambiguous. Germline CDR1 reads SGHTA; CDR2 reads FQGNSA. Trimming shortened V by 0 bases and J by 1 base, and 9 bases separated the two germline ends. The CDR3 is made up of 15 amino acids.

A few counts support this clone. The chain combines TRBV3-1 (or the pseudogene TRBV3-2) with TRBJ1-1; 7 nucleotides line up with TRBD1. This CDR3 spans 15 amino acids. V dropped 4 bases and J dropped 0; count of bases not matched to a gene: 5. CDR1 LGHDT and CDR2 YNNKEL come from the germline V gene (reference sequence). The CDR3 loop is CASSPRGSMNTEAFF. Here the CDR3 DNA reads TGTGCCAGCAGCCCCAGGGGGAGCATGAACACTGAAGCTTTCTTT.

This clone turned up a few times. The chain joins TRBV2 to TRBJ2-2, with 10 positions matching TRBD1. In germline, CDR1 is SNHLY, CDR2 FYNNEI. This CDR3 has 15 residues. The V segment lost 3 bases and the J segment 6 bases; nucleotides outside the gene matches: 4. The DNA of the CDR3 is TGTGCCAGCAGTGAGAGGGACAGGGGCTCCGGGGAGCTGTTTTTT. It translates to CASSERDRGSGELFF.